Shown below are 21 T cell receptor beta chains from a single sample sequenced in a study of T cells in Graves' hyperthyroidism and ophthalmopathy. Amplified TCR beta CDR3 regions came from RNA transcripts. The TCR CDR3 first-round RT-PCR relied on the HTBI primer set. MiXCR was run by TCRdb on the multiplex PCR reads, yielding one entry per CDR3 protein. The table records around 340,000 distinct CDR3 sequences, approximately 17% of them present only once. Sequences were obtained from blood. The receptor source for this set is a woman aged 30 to 39 with Graves' hyperthyroidism that later progressed to Graves' ophthalmopathy.

This clonotype was detected many times. J is TRBJ1-5 and V is TRBV11-3, with D unresolved. The CDR3 sequence is 15 residues long. V shed 3 bases and J shed 8 bases, with 17 bases lying between them. CDR1 SGHNT and CDR2 YENEEA come from the germline V gene. The CDR3 DNA sequence: TGTGCCAGCAGCTTGGGCAGTAAAGTATCAGAGCCCCAGCATTTT. Translation: CASSLGSKVSEPQHF.

In this sample, this clonotype turned up many times. V usage is TRBV25-1 and J usage is TRBJ2-1; 9 nucleotides agree with TRBD1. Trimming took 3 bases from V and 4 from J; bases not matched to a gene: 10. CDR1 is MGHDK and CDR2 is SYGVNS in the germline V gene. This CDR3 has 17 amino acids. The CDR3 loop is CASSDPRETGGYNEQFF. The DNA of the CDR3 is TGTGCCAGCAGTGACCCAAGAGAGACAGGGGGATACAATGAGCAGTTCTTC.

This clonotype was recorded many times. The chain employs TRBV12-3 or TRBV12-4 and TRBJ1-2, with a possible D match to TRBD1 (5 bases). There are 15 residues in the CDR3. V lost 3 bases, J lost 4 bases, and 15 bases lay in between. CDR3 loop: CASSLDMGAGYGYTF. DNA for the CDR3: TGTGCCAGCAGTTTGGACATGGGCGCTGGCTATGGCTACACCTTC.

This clonotype was counted many times. This chain links TRBV11-2 with TRBJ2-7, with D perhaps matching TRBD1 (5 bases). In germline, CDR1 is SGHAT, CDR2 FQNNGV. V lost 6 bases and J lost 5, with 17 bases in between. This CDR3 comprises 14 residues. Here the CDR3 reads CASSLQVLTDEQYF. DNA of the CDR3: TGTGCCAGCAGTCTACAGGTGCTAACAGACGAGCAGTACTTC.

This clonotype appeared many times. This chain connects TRBV12-3 or TRBV12-4 to TRBJ1-1; 7 bases are a match to TRBD1. This CDR3 is 15 amino acids long. V shed 6 bases, J shed 5 bases, and the junction held 12 bases outside the gene matches. The CDR3 loop reads CASSSRGLGNTEAFF. The CDR3, as DNA: TGTGCCAGCAGCTCTAGGGGGCTTGGGAATACTGAAGCTTTCTTT.

At least ten counts were recorded for this clonotype. The V call is TRBV6-1, the J call TRBJ2-7; possible D gene TRBD2, 6 bases. Germline loops: CDR1 MNHNS, CDR2 SASEGT. The CDR3 length is 15 residues. V shed 2 bases and J shed 4 bases, with 15 bases lying between them. The DNA for the CDR3 is TGTGCCAGCAGTGAACGGGCTTGGGGGGATTACGAGCAGTACTTC. Its translation: CASSERAWGDYEQYF.

The table lists this clonotype with many counts. The chain recombines TRBV11-2 with TRBJ2-4; 12 nucleotides line up with TRBD2. The CDR3 runs 18 residues. CDR1 and CDR2 (germline): SGHAT, FQNNGV. The V segment lost 1 base and the J segment 0 bases; nucleotides outside the gene matches: 4. The chain's CDR3 is CASSLGTSGNVAKNIQYF. CDR3 nucleotides: TGTGCCAGCAGCTTAGGGACTAGCGGGAATGTAGCCAAAAACATTCAGTACTTC.

This clonotype was recorded many times. This sequence joins TRBV12-3 or TRBV12-4 and TRBJ2-7; TRBD1 matches at 9 bases. The CDR3 length is 16 residues. V was pared by 7 bases and J by 3 bases, with 13 bases of the junction left unmatched. CDR3 nucleotides: TGTGCCAGCATGGGAGGGGGACAGGGACGGGGCTACGAGCAGTACTTC. It yields the protein CASMGGGQGRGYEQYF.

The chain carries TRBV3-1 and TRBJ2-1; D may correspond to TRBD1 or TRBD2 (5 bases each). The germline V and J ends were trimmed by 1 base and 8 bases, with 12 bases remaining between them. The CDR3 is 14 amino acids. Looked up from germline, CDR1 is LGHDT and CDR2 is YNNKEL (reference sequence). The CDR3 DNA reads as TGTGCCAGCAGCCAAGTCCCGGGACGTGATGAGCAGTTCTTC. Its protein is CASSQVPGRDEQFF.

The chain combines TRBV10-3 with TRBJ1-5; D possibly corresponds to TRBD1 (6 bases). Looked up from germline, CDR1 is ENHRY and CDR2 is SYGVKD. V lost 11 bases to trimming and J lost 3 bases, with 14 bases between them. CDR3 length: 13 amino acids. The CDR3 DNA reads TGTGCCGTCAATGACAGGACCAATCAGCCCCAGCATTTT. It encodes CAVNDRTNQPQHF.

A single count supports this clonotype. As the CDR3 is not closed by the conserved phenylalanine or tryptophan, this likely results from a read error. No DNA is shown, since the ends of the CDR3 on it are uncertain; the CDR3 is the one TCRdb lists. This chain links TRBV29-1 with TRBJ2-5; TRBD1 is taken as the D call from the table, unchecked against the DNA. The CDR3 has 15 residues if both end residues are counted. Germline assignment: CDR1 SQVTM and CDR2 ANQGSEA. The CDR3 spells CSVETPGDEGETHYI.

This clonotype has at least ten counts. This rearrangement joins TRBV7-9 to TRBJ1-2, with D possibly matching TRBD1 (5 bases). From germline, CDR1 is SEHNR and CDR2 FQNEAQ (reference sequence). Trimming pared 8 bases from V and 4 bases from J, leaving 14 bases between. CDR3 length equals 13 residues. The CDR3 sequence is CASSGELAYGYTF. The DNA for the CDR3 is TGTGCCAGCTCGGGGGAGTTGGCCTATGGCTACACCTTC.

In its sample, this clonotype was seen many times. This CDR3 is CASSLDRRGYGYTF. The CDR3 nucleotides are TGTGCCAGCAGTTTGGACAGGCGTGGCTATGGCTACACCTTC. The chain carries TRBV12-3 or TRBV12-4 and TRBJ1-2; 7 nucleotides agree with TRBD1. Trimming removed 3 bases from V and 4 bases from J; junction bases left unmatched: 5. The CDR3 has 14 amino acids.

This clonotype was found many times. The rearrangement joins TRBV19 to TRBJ1-1; the D gene is possibly TRBD1 (6 bases). The CDR3 is made up of 14 amino acids. Trimming left V 3 bases short and J 0 bases short, with 8 bases between. From germline, CDR1 is LNHDA and CDR2 SQIVND (reference sequence). The CDR3 region has the DNA TGTGCCAGTAGTATCGGGACACTGAACACTGAAGCTTTCTTT. It translates to CASSIGTLNTEAFF.

This clonotype was counted between two and nine times. The chain carries TRBV5-1 and TRBJ2-3; D is uncertain. Germline CDR1 SGHRS, CDR2 YFSETQ. The CDR3 length is 18 residues. The V end was cut by 0 bases, the J end by 2 bases, with 19 bases between. CDR3: CASSLGALARPDTDTQYF. As DNA, the CDR3 is TGCGCCAGCAGCTTGGGTGCTCTTGCCAGGCCGGACACAGATACGCAGTATTTT.

The J gene is TRBJ2-1, the V gene TRBV5-1; D ambiguous. The CDR3 runs 15 residues. Trimming cost V 1 base and J 4 bases, with 12 bases left between them. Per the germline V gene, CDR1 is SGHRS and CDR2 is YFSETQ. CDR3 coding DNA: TGCGCCAGCAGCTTGAGTTTTAACACGTACAATGAGCAGTTCTTC. This encodes CASSLSFNTYNEQFF.

About this clonotype: The junction shows a germline mismatch at one end, possibly a read error. This chain joins TRBV3-1 and TRBJ1-2, with D unclear. From germline, CDR1 is LGHDT and CDR2 YNNKEL (reference sequence). The CDR3 runs to 13 residues. This CDR3 is CASSIGPHYGCTF. DNA of the CDR3: TGTGCCAGCAGCATCGGACCCCATTATGGCTGCACCTTC.

This clonotype was detected a few times. The rearrangement uses TRBV20-1 and TRBJ1-1; a possible D gene is TRBD1 (5 bases). The germline V gene encodes CDR1 DFQATT and CDR2 SNEGSKA (reference sequence). The length of the CDR3 is 13 residues. V was pared by 6 bases and J by 1 base, with 12 bases between. CDR3 sequence (DNA): TGCAGTGCCGGGGACGGGACGAACACTGAAGCTTTCTTT. Protein product: CSAGDGTNTEAFF.

This sequence joins TRBV29-1 and TRBJ2-7; TRBD2 matches at 16 bases. With 4 bases clipped from V and 3 bases from J, the junction kept 12 bases outside the gene matches. The CDR3 is made up of 18 amino acids. Germline V gene lookup returns CDR1 SQVTM and CDR2 ANQGSEA. CDR3 residues: CSVVTLGLAGGPGYEQYF. The CDR3, as DNA: TGCAGCGTTGTGACTCTGGGACTAGCGGGAGGGCCGGGCTACGAGCAGTACTTC.

The genes are TRBV20-1 and TRBJ2-2; the D gene is possibly TRBD1 (6 bases). Between the trimmed V and J ends, which lost 5 bases and 0 bases, there was a span of 13 bases. This CDR3 region has 15 residues. CDR1 and CDR2 from the germline V gene are DFQATT and SNEGSKA (reference sequence). CDR3: CSADSDRPNTGELFF. The CDR3 DNA reads as TGCAGTGCTGATTCGGACAGACCGAACACCGGGGAGCTGTTTTTT.

As concerns this clonotype: This may stem from a read error, because a much larger clone lies one nucleotide away. This CDR3 is CASSFRLPSSSYNGQFF. DNA of the CDR3: TGTGCCAGCAGCTTTAGGCTTCCGAGTAGCTCCTACAATGGGCAGTTCTTC. The V call is TRBV11-2, the J call TRBJ2-1; D gene ambiguous. This CDR3 has 17 amino acids. The germline CDR1 and CDR2 sequences are SGHAT and FQNNGV.